Described below is a single T cell receptor (beta chain) sequence and its context. The sample originates from a study of blood T cell repertoires in COVID-19. In the authors' workflow: Amplification of reference gene primers provided the estimated nucleated cell counts. Repertoires were generated with immunoSEQ multiplex PCR, while TCRdb's copy carries only in-frame clones and drops some. V and J calls and clone size are as listed in that table; D and trimming were resolved from the DNA. In the table there are approximately 100,000 clones, 70% to 90% of which are singletons. This TCR came from a woman between 25 and 40 years old with acute or convalescent COVID-19. Sequencing was performed on peripheral blood.

The CDR3 reads CASSEAGGPPNEQFF. The CDR3 DNA is TGTGCCAGCAGTGAAGCGGGGGGGCCCCCGAATGAGCAGTTCTTC. V gene TRBV6-4 combines with J gene TRBJ2-1; 10 nucleotides agree with TRBD2. V lost 3 bases and J lost 7; bases outside the gene matches: 6. Germline V gene data show CDR1 as MRHNA and CDR2 as SNTAGT. The CDR3 totals 15 residues.